This entry features one TCR beta chain sequence. Its target is not known. TCRdb processed the 5' RACE reads anew with MiXCR; each CDR3 protein has one entry. The top ten clones hold about 3% of a sample with some 340,000 distinct CDR3 sequences, 9.5% to 12% of them seen once. In germline, CDR1 is KGHDR, CDR2 SFDVKD. The CDR3 extends over 15 amino acids. V dropped 10 bases and J dropped 0 bases, with 17 bases sitting between them. This specimen belongs to a study of T cells after yellow fever vaccination. Across the whole study: Those fractions that held only low numbers of cells were prepared using the SMART-Seq v4 Ultra Low Input RNA kit.

The study's findings and limits: Weaker in magnitude, the secondary response showed a faster peak on day 5 versus 15.

The TCR originated in a man between 18 and 29 years old who received the YFV17D yellow fever vaccine. Sequencing was performed on CD4+ T cells sorted from PBMCs, taken 45 days after the yellow fever booster vaccination. The chain joins TRBV24-1 to TRBJ2-5, with D possibly being TRBD1 (5 bases). The chain's CDR3 is CATSSASGNQETQYF. The CDR3 DNA is TGTGCCACGAGTTCGGCGTCAGGGAACCAAGAGACCCAGTACTTC.